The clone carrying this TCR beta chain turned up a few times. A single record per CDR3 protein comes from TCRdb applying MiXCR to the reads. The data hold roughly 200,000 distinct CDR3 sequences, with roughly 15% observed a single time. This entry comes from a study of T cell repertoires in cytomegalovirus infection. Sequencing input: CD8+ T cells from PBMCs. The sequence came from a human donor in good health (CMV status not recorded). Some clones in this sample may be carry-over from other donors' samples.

The CDR3 protein is CASSPISEGNQPQHF. CDR3 DNA: TGTGCCAGCAGCCCTATTAGCGAGGGCAATCAGCCCCAGCATTTT. J is TRBJ1-5 and V is TRBV7-9; D is ambiguous. CDR1 and CDR2 from the germline V gene are SEHNR and FQNEAQ (reference sequence). This CDR3 comprises 15 residues. Trimming stripped 5 bases from V and 2 bases from J, with 13 bases between.